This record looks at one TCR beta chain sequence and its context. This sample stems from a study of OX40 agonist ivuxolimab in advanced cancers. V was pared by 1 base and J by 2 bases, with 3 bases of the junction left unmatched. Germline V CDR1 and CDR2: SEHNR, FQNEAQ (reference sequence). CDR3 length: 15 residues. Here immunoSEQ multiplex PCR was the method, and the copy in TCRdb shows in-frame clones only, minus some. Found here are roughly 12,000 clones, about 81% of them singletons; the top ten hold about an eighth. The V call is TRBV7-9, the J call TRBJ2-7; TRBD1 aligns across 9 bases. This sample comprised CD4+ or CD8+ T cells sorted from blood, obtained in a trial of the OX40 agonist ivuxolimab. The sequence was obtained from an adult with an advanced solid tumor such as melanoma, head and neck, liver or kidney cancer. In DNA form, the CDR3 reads TGTGCCAGCAGCTTAGTGGGACAGGGAACCTACGAGCAGTACTTC. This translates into CASSLVGQGTYEQYF.